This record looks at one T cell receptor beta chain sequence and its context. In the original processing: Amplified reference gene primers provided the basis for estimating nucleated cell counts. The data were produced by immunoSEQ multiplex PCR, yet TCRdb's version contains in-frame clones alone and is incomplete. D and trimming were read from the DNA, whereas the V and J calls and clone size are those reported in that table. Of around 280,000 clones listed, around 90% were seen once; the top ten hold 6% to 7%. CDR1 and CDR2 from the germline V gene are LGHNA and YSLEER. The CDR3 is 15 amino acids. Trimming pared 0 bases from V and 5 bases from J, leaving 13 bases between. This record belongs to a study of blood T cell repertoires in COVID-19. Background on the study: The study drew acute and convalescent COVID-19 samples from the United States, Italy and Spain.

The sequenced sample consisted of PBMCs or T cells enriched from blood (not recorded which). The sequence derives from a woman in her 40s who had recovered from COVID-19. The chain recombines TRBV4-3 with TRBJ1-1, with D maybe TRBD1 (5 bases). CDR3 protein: CASSQDWGGGTEAFF. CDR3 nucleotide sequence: TGCGCCAGCAGCCAAGATTGGGGGGGAGGAACTGAAGCTTTCTTT.